This T cell receptor beta chain was sequenced in a study of blood T cell repertoires in COVID-19 (dated by TCRdb to 2018 to 2021). Background on the whole study: The collaborator samples originated in the United States, Italy and Spain and spanned the acute and convalescent phases of COVID-19. The material from the prospective study consisted of cDNA or gDNA derived from T cells, B-cell-depleted T cells, or PBMCs. Deeply sampled blood TCRbeta repertoires from subjects exposed to, actively infected with, or recovered from COVID-19 were included in the dataset. The repertoires were released in a freely available public database intended as a resource for research on the immune response to SARS-CoV-2. The samples were drawn from the first 160 participants of the ongoing ImmuneRACE study and from over 950 subjects provided by 6 global collaborators. The sample metadata nearly always contained a de-identified subject ID, COVID-19 status, age in years and sex. Where available, HLA class I and class II types were taken from metadata supplied by the sample provider and were not determined by assay-based typing.

TCRbeta CDR3 regions were amplified from genomic DNA by means of the immunoSEQ Assay, a bias-controlled multiplex PCR. The study's processing was this. The number of nucleated cells in each sample was estimated from the amplification of reference gene primers within the assay. To quantify the absolute abundance of each unique TCRbeta CDR3 rearrangement, sequence reads were collapsed and filtered. Productive Simpson clonality was computed per sample as the square root of Simpson's diversity index over productive rearrangements. In TCRdb, the immuneACCESS table is reduced to in-frame sequences with V and J assigned. These tables do not hold every clone; where another copy was compared, an unresolved V gene accounts for under half, and the others remain unexplained. The V and J calls and the clone size are those of that table, but D and trimming were determined from the DNA. This sample holds roughly 120,000 clones; approximately 80% were observed only once. The ten largest make up under 3% of the sample.

Summary of the overall study and its limitations: How much clinical and demographic metadata was included differed by source and by participant, and the metadata was provided uncurated.

Remarks on this clone: The antigen it binds to is not known. The sample holds no much larger clone one base away, and base qualities are not on file.

Including the terminal cysteine and phenylalanine, the CDR3 comprises 13 residues. The sequence is cut down to CDR3 DNA, 39 bases in frame from base 1. V ends up 6 bases short and J 7 bases short, with an unmatched junction base count of 6. Reading the germline V gene gives CDR1 MDHEN and CDR2 SYDVKM. Each collaborating institution followed its own protocols to collect whole blood in K2EDTA tubes. For TCRbeta analysis, collaborators shipped samples as frozen whole blood, isolated PBMCs, or DNA extracted from either of those sample types. Sequencing used peripheral blood. This receptor was identified in a man aged 45 to 65 with acute or convalescent COVID-19. The rearranged segments are TRBV28 and TRBJ1-2; 9 bases in the middle match TRBD1. The CDR3 in this case is CASSRTGASGYTF. The base sequence is TGTGCCAGCAGCCGGACAGGGGCGTCTGGCTACACCTTC.